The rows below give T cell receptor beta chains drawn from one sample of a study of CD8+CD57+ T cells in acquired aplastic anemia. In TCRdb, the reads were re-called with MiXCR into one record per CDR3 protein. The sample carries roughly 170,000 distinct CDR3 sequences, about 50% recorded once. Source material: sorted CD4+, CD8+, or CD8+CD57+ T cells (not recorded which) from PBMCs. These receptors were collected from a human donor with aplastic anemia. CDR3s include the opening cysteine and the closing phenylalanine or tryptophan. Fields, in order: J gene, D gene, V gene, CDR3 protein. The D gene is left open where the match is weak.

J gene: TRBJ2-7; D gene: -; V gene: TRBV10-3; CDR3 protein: CAISPASFYEQYF
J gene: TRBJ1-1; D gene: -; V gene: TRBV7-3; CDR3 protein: CASSSAGRGTEAFF
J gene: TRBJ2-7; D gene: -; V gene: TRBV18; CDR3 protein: CASSDRAGSPTYEQYF
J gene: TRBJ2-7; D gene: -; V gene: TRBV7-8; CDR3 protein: CASSLGPGQQYEQYF
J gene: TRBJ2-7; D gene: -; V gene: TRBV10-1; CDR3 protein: CASSDAGAGAGMNEQYF
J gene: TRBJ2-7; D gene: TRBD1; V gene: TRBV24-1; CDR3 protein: CATSGGTADRSYEQYF
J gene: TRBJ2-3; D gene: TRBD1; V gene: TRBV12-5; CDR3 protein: CASGRGQGTDTQYF
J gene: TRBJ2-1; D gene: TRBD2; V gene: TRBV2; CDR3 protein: CASSGLAGVGEQFF
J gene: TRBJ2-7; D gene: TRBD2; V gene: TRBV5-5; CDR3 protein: CASSVTSGGAGGEQYF
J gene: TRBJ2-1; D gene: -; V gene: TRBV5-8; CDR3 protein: CASSSLGGDLWNEQFF
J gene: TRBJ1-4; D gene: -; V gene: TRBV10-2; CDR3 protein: CASSESGLFEEKLFF
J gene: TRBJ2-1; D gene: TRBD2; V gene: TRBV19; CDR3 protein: CASSTYLAGGKNEQFF
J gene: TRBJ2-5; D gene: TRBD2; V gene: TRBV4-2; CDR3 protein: CASSPALADLVETQYF
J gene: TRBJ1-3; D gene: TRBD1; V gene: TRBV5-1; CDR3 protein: CASSLGTGAWGNTIYF
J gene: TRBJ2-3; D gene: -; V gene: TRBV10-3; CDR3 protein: CAISEGADTQYF
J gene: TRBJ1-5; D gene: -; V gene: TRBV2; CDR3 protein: CASSEGRGNQPQHF
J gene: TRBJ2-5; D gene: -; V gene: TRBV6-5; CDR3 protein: CASSYFWAGQETQYF
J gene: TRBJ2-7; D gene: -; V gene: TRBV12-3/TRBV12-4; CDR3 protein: CASSLFVDEQYF
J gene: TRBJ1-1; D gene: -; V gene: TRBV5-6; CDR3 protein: CASSPILTSTEAFF
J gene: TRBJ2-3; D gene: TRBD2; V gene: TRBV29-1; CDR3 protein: CSIRRGGTDTQYF